The entry below gives a single T cell receptor (beta chain) sequence along with its context. The antigen is not known. Per the original methods: Differences in CDR3 between clinicopathological groups were drawn on to build a classifier intended to discriminate distant-metastatic papillary thyroid cancer patients. TCRdb re-processed the PCR reads through MiXCR. It is TCRdb's table, rather than the study itself, that gives the V and J calls and clone size. The table includes 15,000 to 20,000 clones, 30% to 35% detected once. The data are from a study of metastatic and nonmetastatic thyroid tumors. As for the study in general: Across blood and tumor or nodule tissue, repertoires from malignant and benign thyroid patients were compared with one another.

The CDR3 covers 15 residues. The V segment lost 8 bases and the J segment 3 bases; nucleotides outside the gene matches: 8. The germline gives CDR1 MNHNS, CDR2 SASEGT. Study-level results: A significant increase in TCR beta diversity was reportedly seen in malignant thyroid tumors relative to benign nodules, in blood and tumor.

All patients were untreated before thyroid surgery. This clonotype was sampled from a female donor with papillary thyroid cancer or a benign thyroid nodule (not recorded which). Some clones in this sample may be carry-over from other donors' samples. Sequenced sample: adjacent normal tissue. The V call is TRBV6-1, the J call TRBJ2-2; the match to TRBD2 covers 8 bases. CDR3 DNA: TGTGCCAGCTCGGGACTAGAGGGAGACACCGGGGAGCTGTTTTTT. It yields the protein CASSGLEGDTGELFF.